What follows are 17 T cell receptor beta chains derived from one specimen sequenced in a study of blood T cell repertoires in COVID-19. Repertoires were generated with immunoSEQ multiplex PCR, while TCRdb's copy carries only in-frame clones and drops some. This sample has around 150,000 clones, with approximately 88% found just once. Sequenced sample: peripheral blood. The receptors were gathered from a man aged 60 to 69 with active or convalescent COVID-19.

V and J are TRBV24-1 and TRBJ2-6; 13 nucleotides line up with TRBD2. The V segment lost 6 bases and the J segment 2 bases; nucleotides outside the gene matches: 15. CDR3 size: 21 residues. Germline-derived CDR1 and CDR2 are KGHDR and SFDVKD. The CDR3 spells CATSSRDRGLAGSAGANVLTF. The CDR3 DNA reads TGTGCCACCAGTTCCCGGGACAGGGGACTAGCGGGATCCGCTGGGGCCAACGTCCTGACTTTC.

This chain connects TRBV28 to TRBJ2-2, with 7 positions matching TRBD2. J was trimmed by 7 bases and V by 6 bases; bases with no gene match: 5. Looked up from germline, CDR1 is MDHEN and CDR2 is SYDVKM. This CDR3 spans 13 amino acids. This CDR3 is CASSGGRGGELFF. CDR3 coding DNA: TGTGCCAGCAGCGGAGGGAGGGGCGGGGAGCTGTTTTTT. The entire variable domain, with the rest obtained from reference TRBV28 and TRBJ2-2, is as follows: DVKVTQSSRYLVKRTGEKVFLECVQDMDHENMFWYRQDPGLGLRLIYFSYDVKMKEKGDIPEGYSVSREKKERFSLILESASTNQTSMYLCASSGGRGGELFFGEGSRLTVL.

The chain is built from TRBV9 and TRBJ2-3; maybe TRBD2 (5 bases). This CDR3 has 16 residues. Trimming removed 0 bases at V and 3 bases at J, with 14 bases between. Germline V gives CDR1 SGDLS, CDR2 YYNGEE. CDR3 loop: CASSVGQKRITDTQYF. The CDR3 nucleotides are TGTGCCAGCAGCGTAGGTCAAAAGCGGATTACAGATACGCAGTATTTT.

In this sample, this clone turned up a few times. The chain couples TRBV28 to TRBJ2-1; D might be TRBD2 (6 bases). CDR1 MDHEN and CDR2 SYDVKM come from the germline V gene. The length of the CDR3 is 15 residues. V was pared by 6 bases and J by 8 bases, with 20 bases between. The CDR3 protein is CASRSLREISHEQFF. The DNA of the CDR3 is TGTGCCAGCAGAAGCCTACGGGAGATTTCCCATGAGCAGTTCTTC.

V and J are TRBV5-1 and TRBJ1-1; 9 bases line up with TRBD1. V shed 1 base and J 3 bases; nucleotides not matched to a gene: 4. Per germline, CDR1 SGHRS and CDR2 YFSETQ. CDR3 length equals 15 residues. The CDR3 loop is CASSLRTGEDTEAFF. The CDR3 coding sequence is TGCGCCAGCAGCTTGAGGACAGGGGAGGACACTGAAGCTTTCTTT.

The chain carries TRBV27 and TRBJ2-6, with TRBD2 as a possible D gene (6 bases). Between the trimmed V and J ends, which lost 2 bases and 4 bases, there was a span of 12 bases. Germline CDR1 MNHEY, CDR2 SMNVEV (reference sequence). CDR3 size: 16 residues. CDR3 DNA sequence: TGTGCCAGCAGTTTAGCGCTAGCGAGGGGGGCCAACGTCCTGACTTTC. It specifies CASSLALARGANVLTF.

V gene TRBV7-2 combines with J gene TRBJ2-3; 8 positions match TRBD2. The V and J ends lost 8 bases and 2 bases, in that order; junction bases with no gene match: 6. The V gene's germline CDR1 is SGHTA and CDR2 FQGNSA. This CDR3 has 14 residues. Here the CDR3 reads CASSAGDHTDTQYF. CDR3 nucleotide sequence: TGTGCCAGCTCAGCGGGAGACCACACAGATACGCAGTATTTT.

The CDR3 sequence: CASSFGQILNQPQHF. The DNA of the CDR3 is TGTGCCAGCAGTTTCGGTCAGATACTAAATCAGCCCCAGCATTTT. This chain links TRBV28 with TRBJ1-5, with D uncertain. Germline-derived CDR1 and CDR2 are MDHEN and SYDVKM. The CDR3 consists of 15 residues. Trimming removed 3 bases at V and 4 bases at J, with 13 bases between.

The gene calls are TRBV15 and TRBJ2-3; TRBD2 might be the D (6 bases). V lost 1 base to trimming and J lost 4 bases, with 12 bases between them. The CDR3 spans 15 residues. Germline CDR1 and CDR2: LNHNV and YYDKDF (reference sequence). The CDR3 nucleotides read TGTGCCACCAGCAGAGCGGGAGCCGTAGCAGATACGCAGTATTTT. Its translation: CATSRAGAVADTQYF.

CDR3 sequence (DNA): TGTGCCAGCAGCTCTCGGGAATTCTACGAGCAGTACTTC. This encodes CASSSREFYEQYF. The chain is built from TRBV7-2 and TRBJ2-7, with D possibly TRBD2 on 5 matching bases. The V end lost 4 bases, the J end lost 3 bases, and 10 bases lay between the germline ends. Germline V CDR1 and CDR2: SGHTA, FQGNSA. The CDR3 has 13 amino acids.

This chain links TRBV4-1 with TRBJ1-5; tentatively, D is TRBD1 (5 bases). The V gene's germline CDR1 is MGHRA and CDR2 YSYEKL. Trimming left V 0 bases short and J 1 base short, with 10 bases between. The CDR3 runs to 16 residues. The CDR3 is CASSQDARASNQPQHF. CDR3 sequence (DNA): TGCGCCAGCAGCCAAGATGCCAGGGCAAGCAATCAGCCCCAGCATTTT.

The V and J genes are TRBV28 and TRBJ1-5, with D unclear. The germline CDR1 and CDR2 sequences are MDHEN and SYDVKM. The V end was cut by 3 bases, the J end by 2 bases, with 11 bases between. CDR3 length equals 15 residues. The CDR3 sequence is CASSFDGEGNQPQHF. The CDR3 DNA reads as TGTGCCAGCAGTTTCGATGGCGAGGGCAATCAGCCCCAGCATTTT.

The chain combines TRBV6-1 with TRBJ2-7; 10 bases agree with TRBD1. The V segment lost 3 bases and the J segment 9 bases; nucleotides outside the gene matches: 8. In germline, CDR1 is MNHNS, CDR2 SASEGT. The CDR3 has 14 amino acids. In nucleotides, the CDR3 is TGTGCCAGCAGTGACCGGGACAGGGGAAGGTGGCAGTACTTC. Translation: CASSDRDRGRWQYF.

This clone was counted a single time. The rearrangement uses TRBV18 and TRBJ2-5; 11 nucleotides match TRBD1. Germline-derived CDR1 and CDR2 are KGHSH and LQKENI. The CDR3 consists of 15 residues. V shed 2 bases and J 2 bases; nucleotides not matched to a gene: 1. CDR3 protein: CASSPRDRGQETQYF. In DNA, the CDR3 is TGTGCCAGCTCACCAAGGGACAGGGGGCAAGAGACCCAGTACTTC.

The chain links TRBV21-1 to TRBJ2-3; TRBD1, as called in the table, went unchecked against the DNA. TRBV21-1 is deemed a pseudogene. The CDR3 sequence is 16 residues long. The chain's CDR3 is CASSRGPGDLIDTQYF. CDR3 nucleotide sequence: TGTGCCAGCAGCAGAGGGCCAGGGGACCTCATAGATACGCAGTATTTT.

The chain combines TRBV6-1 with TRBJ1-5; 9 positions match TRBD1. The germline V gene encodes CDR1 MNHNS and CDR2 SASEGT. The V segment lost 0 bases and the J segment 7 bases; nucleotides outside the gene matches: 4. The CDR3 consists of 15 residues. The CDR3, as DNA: TGTGCCAGCAGTGAAGCGGGGACAGGGCGGCAGCCCCAGCATTTT. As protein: CASSEAGTGRQPQHF.

The DNA for the CDR3 is TGTGCCAGCAGCTCTCTAGCGGGAGGTCAGGGTGAGCAGTTCTTC. Translation: CASSSLAGGQGEQFF. The chain carries TRBV7-6 and TRBJ2-1; 11 bases map to TRBD2. This CDR3 comprises 15 residues. V lost 4 bases, J lost 9 bases, and 8 bases stayed unmatched. Germline V gene data show CDR1 as SGHVS and CDR2 as FNYEAQ.